The 24 T cell receptor beta chains given below trace back to one sample, sequenced in a study of cytomegalovirus exposure and HLA in healthy donors. Primers included in the PCR were 60 Vbeta and 13 Jbeta primers. The data were produced by immunoSEQ multiplex PCR, yet TCRdb's version contains in-frame clones alone and is incomplete. The sample has some 120,000 clones, about 59% seen once. Sample: PBMCs. These receptors originate from a woman in her forties in good health and CMV-seropositive.

This clone appeared a few times. This chain links TRBV18 with TRBJ1-1, with 10 bases identical to TRBD1. CDR3 length equals 15 residues. J lost 3 bases, V lost 4 bases, and 5 bases had no gene match. Germline values: CDR1 KGHSH, CDR2 LQKENI. This CDR3 reads CASSRTGTGDTEAFF. The CDR3 nucleotides read TGTGCCAGCTCACGTACCGGGACAGGGGACACTGAAGCTTTCTTT. The whole variable domain, filled in from reference TRBV18 and TRBJ1-1, reads NAGVMQNPRHLVRRRGQEARLRCSPMKGHSHVYWYRQLPEEGLKFMVYLQKENIIDESGMPKERFSAEFPKEGPSILRIQQVVRGDSAAYFCASSRTGTGDTEAFFGQGTRLTVV.

This sequence joins TRBV7-2 and TRBJ2-7; tentative D call: TRBD1 (6 bases). V shed 5 bases and J shed 0 bases, with 14 bases lying between them. Germline lookup yields CDR1 SGHTA and CDR2 FQGNSA. This CDR3 contains 15 residues. The CDR3 loop reads CASSAQGGVSYEQYF. CDR3 DNA: TGTGCCAGCAGCGCACAGGGTGGTGTCTCCTACGAGCAGTACTTC.

The chain joins TRBV15 to TRBJ2-4; possibly TRBD2 for D (5 bases). The CDR3 is 15 residues long. Deletions cut 0 bases from V and 9 bases from J, with 15 bases between. In germline, CDR1 is LNHNV, CDR2 YYDKDF (reference sequence). The DNA of the CDR3 is TGTGCCACCAGCAGAGATCTAACTGGAGGAGGCATTCAGTACTTC. Amino acids: CATSRDLTGGGIQYF.

The table lists this clone with a few counts. The rearrangement links TRBV6-5 to TRBJ2-7; 7 nucleotides agree with TRBD1. The J segment lost 4 bases and the V segment lost 11 bases, leaving 11 bases of the junction unmatched. This CDR3 has 13 amino acids. The V gene's germline CDR1 is MNHEY and CDR2 SVGAGI. CDR3 nucleotides: TGTGCCGCACAACGGGACAGCAAGTACGAGCAGTACTTC. It translates to CAAQRDSKYEQYF.

The CDR3 nucleotides read TGTGCCAGCAGTGAAACAGCTTACTCTGGGGCCAACGTCCTGACTTTC. It translates to CASSETAYSGANVLTF. This sequence joins TRBV6-1 and TRBJ2-6; D gene unclear. The CDR3 consists of 16 residues. V was cut by 2 bases and J by 0 bases, with 8 bases left in between. Per germline, CDR1 MNHNS and CDR2 SASEGT.

The rearrangement uses TRBV29-1 and TRBJ1-6; D might be TRBD1 (6 bases). The CDR3 runs 14 residues. The V gene lost 6 bases and the J gene lost 8 bases, with 17 bases spanning the gap. Germline-derived CDR1 and CDR2 are SQVTM and ANQGSEA. The CDR3 here is CSVRGTSMDSPLHF. Here the CDR3 DNA reads TGCAGCGTCAGGGGAACATCCATGGATTCACCCCTCCACTTT.

This clone showed up just a few times. This sequence joins TRBV28 and TRBJ1-1; D remains unclear. The CDR3 loop spans 14 amino acids. Trimming left V 2 bases short and J 0 bases short, with 7 bases between. Per the germline V gene, CDR1 is MDHEN and CDR2 is SYDVKM. The CDR3 sequence: CASSLAHLNTEAFF. The CDR3 DNA sequence: TGTGCCAGCAGTTTAGCCCACTTGAACACTGAAGCTTTCTTT.

Here the CDR3 DNA reads TGTGCCAGCAGTTCCCAGGGGTTTTCGTCCACTGAAGCTTTCTTT. Its translation: CASSSQGFSSTEAFF. This sequence joins TRBV27 and TRBJ1-1, with a tentative D call TRBD1 (6 bases). Germline CDR1 MNHEY, CDR2 SMNVEV (reference sequence). The CDR3 is 15 amino acids. Trimming removed 4 bases from V and 4 bases from J, with 16 bases in between.

This clone was detected a few times. J is TRBJ1-1 and V is TRBV19; D remains unclear. Trimming shortened V by 11 bases and J by 3 bases, and 13 bases separated the two germline ends. Looked up from germline, CDR1 is LNHDA and CDR2 is SQIVND (reference sequence). The CDR3 is made up of 12 amino acids. The CDR3: CASLVGDTEAFF. CDR3 coding DNA: TGTGCCTCCTTGGTCGGTGACACTGAAGCTTTCTTT.

A few counts support this clone. V is TRBV29-1 and J is TRBJ2-1, with 7 bases matching TRBD1. The CDR3 covers 14 residues. The V gene's germline CDR1 is SQVTM and CDR2 ANQGSEA. Unmatched junction bases numbered 8, after V lost 6 bases and J lost 3 bases. CDR3 amino acids: CSVTGQQNYNEQFF. Written as DNA, the CDR3 is TGCAGCGTCACGGGACAGCAGAACTACAATGAGCAGTTCTTC.

The table lists this clone with a few counts. The genes are TRBV18 and TRBJ1-2, with D perhaps TRBD1 (5 bases). Germline-derived CDR1 and CDR2 are KGHSH and LQKENI. V dropped 3 bases and J dropped 1 base, with 6 bases sitting between them. The CDR3 length is 13 residues. In nucleotides, the CDR3 is TGTGCCAGCTCACCGACAGTTAACTATGGCTACACCTTC. Its translation: CASSPTVNYGYTF.

The V call is TRBV20-1, the J call TRBJ2-3; D gene uncertain. With 6 bases removed from V and 6 bases from J, the gap between germline ends came to 10 bases. The CDR3 totals 11 residues. Germline V gene lookup returns CDR1 DFQATT and CDR2 SNEGSKA (reference sequence). The CDR3 is CSARPLDTQYF. CDR3 coding DNA: TGCAGTGCCAGGCCGTTGGATACGCAGTATTTT.

This clone appeared once. V is TRBV21-1 and J is TRBJ1-2; the table's D call of TRBD1 was not tested on the DNA. TRBV21-1 is deemed a pseudogene. The CDR3 has 15 amino acids. This CDR3 reads CASSKERRGPYGYTF. As DNA, the CDR3 is TGTGCCAGCAGCAAAGAGAGAAGGGGGCCCTATGGCTACACCTTC.

This clone was detected only once. The chain has TRBV7-3 and TRBJ1-1; D may be TRBD1 (6 bases). Germline CDR1 and CDR2: SGHTA and FQGTGA. V lost 4 bases to trimming and J lost 1 base, with 13 bases between them. CDR3 length equals 15 residues. CDR3 in amino acids: CASSSSTGPNTEAFF. The CDR3 DNA reads TGTGCCAGCAGCTCTAGTACAGGGCCGAACACTGAAGCTTTCTTT.

A word on this clone: Its ends do not fully match the called genes, so a read error is possible. The rearrangement uses TRBV7-9 and TRBJ2-2; 7 bases agree with TRBD2. The CDR3 contains 17 residues. Looked up from germline, CDR1 is SEHNR and CDR2 is FQNEAQ (reference sequence). The CDR3 is CSSSFGVSWEGTGELFF. Written as DNA, the CDR3 is TGTTCCAGCAGCTTCGGAGTTTCGTGGGAGGGCACCGGGGAGCTGTTTTTT.

The chain couples TRBV7-8 to TRBJ2-1; maybe TRBD2 (5 bases). The germline CDR1 and CDR2 sequences are SGHVS and FQNEAQ. This CDR3 comprises 15 residues. Trimming cost V 5 bases and J 1 base, with 12 bases left between them. CDR3 sequence (DNA): TGTGCCAGCAGCCCGGTCCGGGAATCCTACAATGAGCAGTTCTTC. Its translation: CASSPVRESYNEQFF. Full variable domain (remainder filled in from reference TRBV7-8 and TRBJ2-1): GAGVSQSPRYKVAKRGQDVALRCDPISGHVSLFWYQQALGQGPEFLTYFQNEAQLDKSGLPSDRFFAERPEGSVSTLKIQRTQQEDSAVYLCASSPVRESYNEQFFGPGTRLTVL.

J is TRBJ2-1 and V is TRBV6-1; TRBD2 aligns across 10 bases. J was trimmed by 5 bases and V by 2 bases; bases with no gene match: 0. The V gene's germline CDR1 is MNHNS and CDR2 SASEGT. The CDR3 spans 14 residues. CDR3 in amino acids: CASSELAGDNEQFF. CDR3 in DNA: TGTGCCAGCAGTGAACTAGCGGGGGACAATGAGCAGTTCTTC.

This clone was seen once. The V gene is TRBV9, the J gene TRBJ2-7; 8 bases map to TRBD1. The CDR3 extends over 14 amino acids. J was trimmed by 3 bases and V by 3 bases; bases with no gene match: 5. Germline-derived CDR1 and CDR2 are SGDLS and YYNGEE. Here the CDR3 reads CASSARQGNYEQYF. In nucleotides, the CDR3 is TGTGCCAGCAGCGCTAGACAGGGGAACTACGAGCAGTACTTC.

The CDR3 reads CASSIHRVYTEAFF. Written as DNA, the CDR3 is TGTGCCAGTAGTATCCACAGGGTCTACACTGAAGCTTTCTTT. The chain carries TRBV19 and TRBJ1-1, with D maybe TRBD1 (6 bases). The CDR3 is 14 amino acids. Trimming pared 3 bases from V and 3 bases from J, leaving 11 bases between. CDR1 and CDR2 (germline): LNHDA, SQIVND (reference sequence).

The rearrangement uses TRBV19 and TRBJ2-5; 7 bases are shared with TRBD2. V was clipped by 7 bases and J by 4 bases; unmatched bases: 6. The CDR3 spans 13 residues. Germline V gene sequence: CDR1 LNHDA, CDR2 SQIVND (reference sequence). The CDR3 sequence is CASKRAGVETQYF. CDR3 DNA: TGTGCCAGTAAGAGGGCGGGAGTAGAGACCCAGTACTTC.

The chain carries TRBV29-1 and TRBJ1-1; TRBD1 aligns across 11 bases. V lost 3 bases and J lost 5; bases outside the gene matches: 14. The CDR3 contains 17 residues. From germline, CDR1 is SQVTM and CDR2 ANQGSEA. CDR3: CSVEGSRGTGGRTEAFF. CDR3 sequence (DNA): TGCAGCGTTGAGGGAAGCAGAGGGACAGGGGGAAGGACTGAAGCTTTCTTT.

In DNA, the CDR3 is TGTGCCAGAAGCTTGTGGCAGGCCTTAGGGGACACCGGGGAGCTGTTTTTT. Protein product: CARSLWQALGDTGELFF. The chain joins TRBV5-3 to TRBJ2-2; D may be TRBD1 (5 bases). TRBV5-3 is an open reading frame whose function is uncertain. Trimming removed 1 base from V and 3 bases from J, with 16 bases in between. The CDR3 is 17 residues long.

This sequence joins TRBV5-4 and TRBJ2-1; D possibly corresponds to TRBD2 (5 bases). The ends were cut back, 1 base at V and 0 bases at J, with 8 bases in the middle. The CDR3 is 15 residues long. Per germline, CDR1 SGHNT and CDR2 YYREEE (reference sequence). CDR3: CASSLTGNSYNEQFF. The CDR3 DNA sequence: TGTGCCAGCAGCTTGACGGGGAACTCCTACAATGAGCAGTTCTTC.

The chain combines TRBV6-5 with TRBJ1-1; possibly TRBD1 for D (5 bases). With 4 bases removed from V and 8 bases from J, the gap between germline ends came to 14 bases. The CDR3 sequence is 13 residues long. CDR1 is MNHEY, CDR2 SVGAGI, per germline. The CDR3 spells CASSSGTPEEAFF. The CDR3 coding sequence is TGTGCCAGCAGTTCCGGGACTCCGGAAGAAGCTTTCTTT.